Following are 9 T cell receptor beta chains from one sample sequenced in a study of T cell responses to AZD1222 COVID-19 vaccine. Some clones are missing from TCRdb's copy, which holds only in-frame ones; the method was immunoSEQ multiplex PCR. The profile shows more than 120,000 clones, about 86% of them singletons. The sample consisted of peripheral blood, taken 28 days after the second AZD1222 dose. These receptors came from an adult who received the AZD1222 COVID-19 vaccine.

The chain carries TRBV6-5 and TRBJ2-5; D is unclear. CDR3 length: 12 amino acids. The V gene's germline CDR1 is MNHEY and CDR2 SVGAGI. The CDR3 DNA is TGTGTCACAGCTGCACCGGTTGGGACCCAGTACTTC. Protein sequence: CVTAAPVGTQYF.

This chain links TRBV6-5 with TRBJ1-5; TRBD1 might be the D (5 bases). V lost 0 bases and J 11 bases, leaving 11 bases between the germline ends. The CDR3 runs to 13 residues. In germline, CDR1 is MNHEY, CDR2 SVGAGI. The CDR3 spells CASSYSLPGAQHF. The CDR3 nucleotides are TGTGCCAGCAGTTACTCCCTACCGGGGGCCCAGCATTTT.

The CDR3 loop reads CASSLETSGGGDTQYF. CDR3 coding DNA: TGCGCCAGCAGCTTGGAAACTAGCGGGGGTGGAGATACGCAGTATTTT. The chain recombines TRBV5-1 with TRBJ2-3, with 11 bases fitting TRBD2. CDR1 and CDR2 (germline): SGHRS, YFSETQ. This CDR3 is 16 amino acids long. The V gene end was trimmed by 0 bases and the J gene end by 5 bases; junction bases not matched to a gene: 5. The whole variable domain, remainder taken from reference TRBV5-1 and TRBJ2-3, is KAGVTQTPRYLIKTRGQQVTLSCSPISGHRSVSWYQQTPGQGLQFLFEYFSETQRNKGNFPGRFSGRQFSNSRSEMNVSTLELGDSALYLCASSLETSGGGDTQYFGPGTRLTVL.

The chain joins TRBV5-1 to TRBJ1-2, with a tentative D call TRBD1 (5 bases). This CDR3 comprises 14 residues. Germline CDR1 reads SGHRS; CDR2 reads YFSETQ. V was trimmed by 2 bases and J by 2 bases, leaving 10 bases between them. CDR3 coding DNA: TGCGCCAGCAGCTTAGGGGACGGAAACTATGGCTACACCTTC. It is translated as CASSLGDGNYGYTF.

The chain is built from TRBV19 and TRBJ2-7, with TRBD1 matching over 7 bases. The V segment lost 3 bases and the J segment 5 bases; nucleotides outside the gene matches: 7. Germline V gene sequence: CDR1 LNHDA, CDR2 SQIVND (reference sequence). This CDR3 is 14 amino acids long. CDR3 sequence: CASSIWGDRDEQYF. The CDR3 nucleotides read TGTGCCAGTAGTATCTGGGGTGACAGGGACGAGCAGTACTTC. The complete variable domain, with remaining parts taken from reference TRBV19 and TRBJ2-7, reads DGGITQSPKYLFRKEGQNVTLSCEQNLNHDAMYWYRQDPGQGLRLIYYSQIVNDFQKGDIAEGYSVSREKKESFPLTVTSAQKNPTAFYLCASSIWGDRDEQYFGPGTRLTVT.

The chain uses TRBV7-9 and TRBJ2-7; D might be TRBD1 (5 bases). The V and J ends lost 1 base and 7 bases respectively, with 8 bases between them. This CDR3 spans 12 amino acids. Germline CDR1 SEHNR, CDR2 FQNEAQ (reference sequence). In DNA, the CDR3 is TGTGCCAGCAGCTTAGAGGGGATGGAGCAGTACTTC. Its translation: CASSLEGMEQYF.

This sequence joins TRBV6-1 and TRBJ1-2; possible D gene TRBD1, 6 bases. The V gene lost 0 bases and the J gene lost 5 bases, with 10 bases spanning the gap. CDR1 MNHNS and CDR2 SASEGT come from the germline V gene. The CDR3 loop spans 14 amino acids. The CDR3, as DNA: TGTGCCAGCAGTGAAGCACGGGGGGCGTATGGCTACACCTTC. It translates to CASSEARGAYGYTF.

The chain employs TRBV2 and TRBJ1-5; D is undetermined. This CDR3 is 14 amino acids long. The germline V gene encodes CDR1 SNHLY and CDR2 FYNNEI. With 2 bases removed from V and 1 base from J, the gap between germline ends came to 6 bases. The CDR3 DNA reads TGTGCCAGCAGTGAATTGGGCAGCAATCAGCCCCAGCATTTT. Translating it yields CASSELGSNQPQHF. The full variable domain, its missing parts supplied by reference TRBV2 and TRBJ1-5, is EPEVTQTPSHQVTQMGQEVILRCVPISNHLYFYWYRQILGQKVEFLVSFYNNEISEKSEIFDDQFSVERPDGSNFTLKIRSTKLEDSAMYFCASSELGSNQPQHFGDGTRLSIL.

This clone was seen just once. J is TRBJ2-7 and V is TRBV3-1 (or the pseudogene TRBV3-2); D gene unclear. V lost 2 bases and J lost 6, with 11 bases in between. The CDR3 spans 13 residues. Germline CDR1 LGHDT, CDR2 YNNKEL (reference sequence). CDR3 DNA: TGTGCCAGCAGCCAATTGAGCGCTTCCGAGCAGTACTTC. Its protein is CASSQLSASEQYF.